The 5 T cell receptor beta chains below come from one sample, sequenced in a study of regulatory T cells in long-lasting Graves disease. Libraries of TCR beta came from iRepertoire HTBI primers plus Arm-PCR of CDR3 regions. TCRdb reprocessed the multiplex PCR reads with MiXCR, giving one entry per CDR3 protein. The sample consists of about 620,000 distinct CDR3 sequences, 15% to 20% of them appearing once. Sample time point: newly diagnosed GD, antithyroid drugs for less than 3 months. TCR sequences were obtained from RNA taken from PBMCs. This sample was shared with a second study, whose subject was T cells in Graves' hyperthyroidism and ophthalmopathy.

Sample: peripheral blood mononuclear cells (PBMCs), taken at new diagnosis, from a patient treated with antithyroid drugs. These TCRs come from a woman in her 30s with Graves disease.

This clonotype was seen ten or more times. This chain uses TRBV27 with TRBJ1-3; TRBD1 matches at 7 bases. This CDR3 is built from 14 residues. The germline CDR1 and CDR2 sequences are MNHEY and SMNVEV (reference sequence). Trimming took 11 bases from V and 6 from J; bases not matched to a gene: 13. This chain's CDR3 is CAPGEGAPLNTIYF. The CDR3 nucleotides are TGTGCCCCGGGTGAGGGGGCGCCGCTAAACACCATATATTTT.

The rearrangement links TRBV19 to TRBJ2-3; D may be TRBD2 (6 bases). Germline V gene lookup returns CDR1 LNHDA and CDR2 SQIVND (reference sequence). CDR3 size: 16 residues. V lost 5 bases, J lost 6 bases, and 21 bases lay in between. CDR3 sequence reads: CASSAGTFLDLDTQYF. The DNA for the CDR3 is TGTGCCAGTAGTGCAGGGACTTTCCTAGACCTCGATACGCAGTATTTT. The full variable domain, rest sourced from reference TRBV19 and TRBJ2-3, is DGGITQSPKYLFRKEGQNVTLSCEQNLNHDAMYWYRQDPGQGLRLIYYSQIVNDFQKGDIAEGYSVSREKKESFPLTVTSAQKNPTAFYLCASSAGTFLDLDTQYFGPGTRLTVL.

A few counts support this clonotype. The J gene is TRBJ2-2, the V gene TRBV3-1, with D perhaps assigned TRBD1 or TRBD2 (5 bases each). Trimming stripped 4 bases from V and 6 bases from J, with 21 bases between. In germline, CDR1 is LGHDT, CDR2 YNNKEL (reference sequence). This CDR3 contains 17 residues. The CDR3 region has the DNA TGTGCCAGCAGCCCGCCTGGGGGTTCCACCTCGTCCGGGGAGCTGTTTTTT. Protein product: CASSPPGGSTSSGELFF.

This clonotype has a count of ten or more. The gene calls are TRBV6-1 and TRBJ2-7; tentative D call: TRBD2 (5 bases). CDR1 and CDR2 (germline): MNHNS, SASEGT. V was cut by 7 bases and J by 6 bases, with 22 bases left in between. The CDR3 is made up of 15 amino acids. The CDR3 DNA follows: TGTGCCAGCAAGTCGCTAGGTGTGGAGGCGCGCGAGCAGTACTTC. As protein: CASKSLGVEAREQYF.

In its sample, this clonotype was seen a few times. The V call is TRBV20-1, the J call TRBJ1-4; no clear D gene. The CDR3 runs to 12 residues. V gave up 6 bases and J gave up 8 bases, with 13 bases separating them. CDR1 is DFQATT, CDR2 SNEGSKA, per germline (reference sequence). CDR3 sequence reads: CSAPGHGEKLFF. The CDR3 DNA reads TGCAGTGCCCCCGGGCACGGCGAAAAACTGTTTTTT.